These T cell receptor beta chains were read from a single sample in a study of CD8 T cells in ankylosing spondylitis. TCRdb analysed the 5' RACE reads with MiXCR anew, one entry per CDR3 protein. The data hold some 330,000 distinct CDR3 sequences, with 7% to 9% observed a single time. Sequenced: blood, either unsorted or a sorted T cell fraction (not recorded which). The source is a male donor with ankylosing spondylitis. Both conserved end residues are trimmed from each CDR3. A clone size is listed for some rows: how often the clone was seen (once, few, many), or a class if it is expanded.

CDR3: SARASYGTGVTEAF
size: many
J: TRBJ1-1
V: TRBV20-1

CDR3: ASINRGTDTQY
size: few
J: TRBJ2-3
V: TRBV28

CDR3: ASSPRGGRTDTQY
size: NA
J: TRBJ2-3
V: TRBV5-6

CDR3: ASSQSGANQPQH
size: few
J: TRBJ1-5
V: TRBV3-1

CDR3: ASSVRTRDTGELF
size: NA
J: TRBJ2-2
V: TRBV2

CDR3: AIRDMETQY
size: NA
J: TRBJ2-5
V: TRBV10-3

CDR3: ASSLGNYRQPQH
size: NA
J: TRBJ1-5
V: TRBV12-3/TRBV12-4

CDR3: ASIPGGRETQY
size: NA
J: TRBJ2-5
V: TRBV2

CDR3: ASSPREFYNEQF
size: few
J: TRBJ2-1
V: TRBV13

CDR3: ASSHRRFYDQY
size: NA
J: TRBJ2-7
V: TRBV6-5

CDR3: ATSDPGFTGELF
size: NA
J: TRBJ2-2
V: TRBV24-1

CDR3: ASSQEAGTGELF
size: NA
J: TRBJ2-2
V: TRBV3-1

CDR3: ASRGGGPRPYEQY
size: few
J: TRBJ2-7
V: TRBV28

CDR3: ASSPLGTMNTEAF
size: few
J: TRBJ1-1
V: TRBV18

CDR3: ASSLATGEGANYGYT
size: NA
J: TRBJ1-2
V: TRBV7-2

CDR3: SVEPGGVHTDTQY
size: many
J: TRBJ2-3
V: TRBV29-1

CDR3: ASNKGGGRAYNEQF
size: NA
J: TRBJ2-1
V: TRBV12-3/TRBV12-4

CDR3: ASSIPGSTSGRAVSYNEQF
size: NA
J: TRBJ2-1
V: TRBV27

CDR3: ASSWDPPPYEQY
size: NA
J: TRBJ2-7
V: TRBV7-2

CDR3: ASTRQGNYGYT
size: NA
J: TRBJ1-2
V: TRBV28

CDR3: ASSHPRTPSSYNEQF
size: many
J: TRBJ2-1
V: TRBV4-1

CDR3: ASSYRASGNYNEQF
size: few
J: TRBJ2-1
V: TRBV6-5

CDR3: ASSFGQVPYEQY
size: NA
J: TRBJ2-7
V: TRBV12-3/TRBV12-4

CDR3: AISETENYGYT
size: many
J: TRBJ1-2
V: TRBV10-3

CDR3: ASSRADHTGELF
size: few
J: TRBJ2-2
V: TRBV6-2/TRBV6-3

CDR3: ASIPPNGDEQF
size: NA
J: TRBJ2-1
V: TRBV7-2

CDR3: ASSVGQGSTEAF
size: NA
J: TRBJ1-1
V: TRBV9

CDR3: SGFRPPGELF
size: NA
J: TRBJ2-2
V: TRBV29-1

CDR3: ASGTGPLNTEAF
size: few
J: TRBJ1-1
V: TRBV2

CDR3: ASSVGHSDTQY
size: NA
J: TRBJ2-3
V: TRBV9

CDR3: SASKRVSPLH
size: many
J: TRBJ1-6
V: TRBV20-1